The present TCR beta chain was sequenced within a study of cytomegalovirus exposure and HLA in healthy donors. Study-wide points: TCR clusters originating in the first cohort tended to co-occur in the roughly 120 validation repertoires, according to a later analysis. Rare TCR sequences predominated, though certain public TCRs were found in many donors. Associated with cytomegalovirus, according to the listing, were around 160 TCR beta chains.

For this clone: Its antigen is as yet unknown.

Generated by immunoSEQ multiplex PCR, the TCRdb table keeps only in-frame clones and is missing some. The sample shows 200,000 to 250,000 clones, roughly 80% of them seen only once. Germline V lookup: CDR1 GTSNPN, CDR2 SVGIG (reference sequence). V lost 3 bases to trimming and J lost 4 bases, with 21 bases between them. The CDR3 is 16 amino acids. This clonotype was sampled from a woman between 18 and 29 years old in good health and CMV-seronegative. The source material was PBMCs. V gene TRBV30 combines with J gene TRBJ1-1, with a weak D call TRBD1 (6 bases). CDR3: CAWRPSSGEGGTEAFF. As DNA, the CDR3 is TGTGCCTGGAGACCGTCCTCAGGGGAGGGTGGCACTGAAGCTTTCTTT.